These 12 T cell receptor beta chains came from one sample sequenced in a study of shared clonotypes between healthy human individuals. CD8 cells regarded as naive lacked CD45RO, were positively chosen for CCR7, and omitted terminally differentiated effector memory CD45RA+ cells. The assay was immunoSEQ multiplex PCR, and TCRdb's table has in-frame clones only and misses some. The sample shows some 2.1 million clones, just over 90% of them seen only once. The specimen was naive CD8+ T cells from PBMCs. These receptor sequences come from a young man in good health. Some clones in this sample may be carry-over from other donors' samples.

The CDR3 loop is CAISELRTYEQYF. The DNA for the CDR3 is TGTGCCATCAGTGAGTTAAGGACTTACGAGCAGTACTTC. The chain employs TRBV10-3 and TRBJ2-7; D might be TRBD2 (5 bases). Germline V gene sequence: CDR1 ENHRY, CDR2 SYGVKD. Trimming removed 1 base from V and 4 bases from J, with 8 bases in between. The CDR3 has 13 amino acids.

DNA of the CDR3: TGTGCCAGCAGATTAAGGCTAGCAGAAGGAGAGACCCAGTACTTC. The encoded protein is CASRLRLAEGETQYF. This chain joins TRBV28 and TRBJ2-5; D possibly corresponds to TRBD2 (5 bases). Germline CDR1 is MDHEN and CDR2 is SYDVKM. V dropped 6 bases and J dropped 4 bases, with 18 bases sitting between them. This CDR3 contains 15 residues.

This rearrangement joins TRBV19 to TRBJ2-2, with D tentatively TRBD1 (7 bases). Per germline, CDR1 LNHDA and CDR2 SQIVND (reference sequence). This CDR3 region has 16 residues. The ends were cut back, 7 bases at V and 2 bases at J, with 17 bases in the middle. CDR3 in amino acids: CASTLRGAGNTGELFF. CDR3 nucleotides: TGTGCCAGTACTCTCAGGGGGGCAGGAAACACCGGGGAGCTGTTTTTT.

The chain has TRBV6-5 and TRBJ1-6; no firm D call. Germline values: CDR1 MNHEY, CDR2 SVGAGI. The CDR3 length is 14 residues. The CDR3 DNA is TGTGTGAGCGGTCCTAGCTCCTATAATTCACCCCTCCACTTT. Translating it yields CVSGPSSYNSPLHF.

The chain links TRBV15 to TRBJ2-7; D is uncertain. V gave up 5 bases and J gave up 5 bases, with 10 bases separating them. The CDR3 extends over 12 amino acids. Looked up from germline, CDR1 is LNHNV and CDR2 is YYDKDF (reference sequence). Here the CDR3 reads CATSDRHHEQYF. The CDR3 DNA is TGTGCCACCAGCGACCGGCACCACGAGCAGTACTTC.

A note on this clone: This specimen includes other DNA sequences encoding the same CDR3. The CDR3 loop is CASSLSRGSYNEQFF. The CDR3 bases are TGTGCCAGCAGTTTAAGTCGGGGATCCTACAATGAGCAGTTCTTC. The chain joins TRBV28 to TRBJ2-1, with D possibly matching TRBD2 (5 bases). The V end lost 2 bases, the J end lost 1 base, and 9 bases lay between the germline ends. There are 15 residues in the CDR3. The germline CDR1 and CDR2 sequences are MDHEN and SYDVKM.

This chain uses TRBV7-2 with TRBJ2-1; TRBD2 aligns across 9 bases. The CDR3 extends over 15 amino acids. J was trimmed by 12 bases and V by 5 bases; bases with no gene match: 14. Germline CDR1 is SGHTA and CDR2 is FQGNSA. This chain's CDR3 is CASSPRGLALSGQFF. The CDR3 DNA sequence: TGTGCCAGCAGCCCACGGGGACTAGCCCTCTCAGGGCAGTTCTTC.

V usage is TRBV5-5 and J usage is TRBJ2-7; either TRBD1 or TRBD2 may supply D (5 bases each). Trimming left V 2 bases short and J 2 bases short, with 14 bases between. There are 15 residues in the CDR3. The germline gives CDR1 SGHKS, CDR2 YYEKEE (reference sequence). The CDR3 coding sequence is TGTGCCAGCAGCTTCCGGGACGGCTACACCTACGAGCAGTACTTC. It codes for CASSFRDGYTYEQYF.

About this clone: The same CDR3 is also encoded by other DNA sequences in this sample. The gene calls are TRBV4-3 and TRBJ2-7; maybe TRBD1 (5 bases). V was shortened by 1 base and J by 2 bases, with 12 bases between the two germline ends. Germline lookup yields CDR1 LGHNA and CDR2 YSLEER. The CDR3 has 15 amino acids. The CDR3 reads CASSQGRTGAYEQYF. CDR3 nucleotides: TGCGCCAGCAGCCAAGGTCGCACAGGAGCCTACGAGCAGTACTTC.

The chain recombines TRBV5-1 with TRBJ2-7, with TRBD2 matching 12 bases. Germline values: CDR1 SGHRS, CDR2 YFSETQ. V shed 3 bases and J 3 bases; nucleotides not matched to a gene: 10. The CDR3 has 17 residues. CDR3 nucleotide sequence: TGCGCCAGCAGCTCGGGAAGACTAGCGGGAGTCGTCTACGAGCAGTACTTC. This codes for CASSSGRLAGVVYEQYF.

Comments on this clone: The sample holds other DNA sequences that translate to the same CDR3. The chain carries TRBV7-9 and TRBJ2-5, with 8 bases aligning to TRBD2. This CDR3 is built from 15 residues. The ends lost 2 bases at V and 1 base at J; junction bases unmatched: 3. CDR1 is SEHNR, CDR2 FQNEAQ, per germline (reference sequence). The CDR3 sequence: CASSLRGGPQETQYF. The CDR3 bases are TGTGCCAGCAGCTTACGCGGGGGGCCCCAAGAGACCCAGTACTTC.

V and J are TRBV5-6 and TRBJ2-3; TRBD1 aligns across 8 bases. CDR3 length equals 14 residues. The germline V gene encodes CDR1 SGHDT and CDR2 YYEEEE. J lost 5 bases, V lost 4 bases, and 6 bases had no gene match. The chain's CDR3 is CASSPTGEIDTQYF. CDR3 in DNA: TGTGCCAGCAGCCCGACAGGGGAGATAGATACGCAGTATTTT.